These 27 T cell receptor beta chains originate from one sample sequenced in a study of long-term antiretroviral therapy in people with HIV (dated 2022 in TCRdb). Sequencing of the TRB variable region was done with the immunoSEQ hsTCRB v3.0 assay at survey level resolution. TCRdb retrieved this table from immuneACCESS and kept in-frame rearrangements only. Not all clones are present; in checked studies, unresolved V genes account for under half, and no reason is known for the remainder. The sample table lists about 44,000 clones, roughly 96% of them with a count of one. 2.7% of the sample goes to the ten largest clones. Source: unsorted PBMCs, taken 3.7 years after starting antiretroviral therapy. The origin of the receptors is a woman between 45 and 65 years old with HIV.

This clone was counted once. The chain links TRBV4-3 to TRBJ1-2; maybe TRBD1 (5 bases). Germline CDR1 LGHNA, CDR2 YSLEER. V lost 4 bases, J lost 5 bases, and 11 bases lay in between. The CDR3 loop spans 13 amino acids. CDR3 sequence (DNA): TGCGCCAGCAGCCCAGGGCTAAGGTATGGCTACACCTTC. It encodes CASSPGLRYGYTF.

V gene TRBV4-3 combines with J gene TRBJ1-5; D uncertain. The germline gives CDR1 LGHNA, CDR2 YSLEER. With 2 bases removed from V and 5 bases from J, the gap between germline ends came to 7 bases. The CDR3 contains 13 residues. CDR3 amino acids: CASSQSSHQPQHF. The CDR3 nucleotides read TGCGCCAGCAGCCAATCCAGCCATCAGCCCCAGCATTTT.

The genes are TRBV5-1 and TRBJ1-4; D might be TRBD1 (5 bases). The CDR3 has 15 amino acids. Trimming cost V 4 bases and J 5 bases, with 15 bases left between them. CDR1 is SGHRS, CDR2 YFSETQ, per germline. CDR3 in DNA: TGCGCCAGCAGCCAGGGACCGGGGGACAATGAAAAACTGTTTTTT. Amino acids: CASSQGPGDNEKLFF.

The rearrangement uses TRBV19 and TRBJ1-3, with D perhaps TRBD1 (6 bases). CDR1 is LNHDA and CDR2 is SQIVND in the germline V gene (reference sequence). With 3 bases removed from V and 0 bases from J, the gap between germline ends came to 9 bases. This CDR3 has 15 residues. In DNA, the CDR3 is TGTGCCAGTAGTATGGACAGCCACTCTGGAAACACCATATATTTT. Translated: CASSMDSHSGNTIYF.

This clone was seen only a few times. The chain has TRBV4-1 and TRBJ1-2; TRBD1 might be the D (5 bases). The CDR3 is 15 residues long. The V end lost 0 bases, the J end lost 8 bases, and 16 bases lay between the germline ends. The germline V gene encodes CDR1 MGHRA and CDR2 YSYEKL. The chain's CDR3 is CASSQDLRGGVGYTF. CDR3 DNA: TGCGCCAGCAGCCAAGACCTCCGGGGAGGGGTCGGCTACACCTTC.

V is TRBV5-8 and J is TRBJ2-3; D is ambiguous. Between the trimmed V and J ends, which lost 4 bases and 4 bases, there was a span of 4 bases. CDR3 size: 11 residues. Germline V gene lookup returns CDR1 SGHTS and CDR2 YDEGEE. Written as DNA, the CDR3 is TGTGCCAGCAGCGTGGCAGATACGCAGTATTTT. Translated: CASSVADTQYF.

Here the CDR3 DNA reads TGTGCCAGCAGAGAGAATTACTACGAGCAGTACTTC. Amino acid sequence: CASRENYYEQYF. The rearrangement uses TRBV2 and TRBJ2-7; unclear D gene. V shed 6 bases and J shed 3 bases, with 9 bases lying between them. The V gene's germline CDR1 is SNHLY and CDR2 FYNNEI. The CDR3 covers 12 residues.

V usage is TRBV4-2 and J usage is TRBJ1-1; no reliable D call. Trimming cost V 0 bases and J 0 bases, with 5 bases left between them. The germline V gene encodes CDR1 LGHNA and CDR2 YNFKEQ. The CDR3 totals 14 residues. The CDR3 nucleotides are TGTGCCAGCAGCCAAGATGGATTGAACACTGAAGCTTTCTTT. Protein product: CASSQDGLNTEAFF.

Written as DNA, the CDR3 is TGTGCCAGCAGCGGTCAGGGGGTTAGGGAAAAACTGTTTTTT. Translating it yields CASSGQGVREKLFF. The rearrangement joins TRBV6-5 to TRBJ1-4; 7 positions agree with TRBD1. This CDR3 is built from 14 residues. From germline, CDR1 is MNHEY and CDR2 SVGAGI. The V and J ends lost 6 bases and 8 bases, in that order; junction bases with no gene match: 9.

The chain recombines TRBV19 with TRBJ2-1, with D perhaps assigned TRBD1 or TRBD2 (5 bases each). The CDR3 has 15 residues. Germline CDR1 and CDR2: LNHDA and SQIVND (reference sequence). V gave up 3 bases and J gave up 2 bases, with 11 bases separating them. The CDR3 spells CASSIGAEAYNEQFF. DNA of the CDR3: TGTGCCAGTAGTATTGGGGCGGAGGCCTACAATGAGCAGTTCTTC.

The chain links TRBV7-8 to TRBJ1-1; D gene ambiguous. The V gene lost 5 bases and the J gene lost 0 bases, with 7 bases spanning the gap. This CDR3 has 13 residues. Germline V gene data show CDR1 as SGHVS and CDR2 as FQNEAQ. CDR3 coding DNA: TGTGCCAGCAGCCTCCAGTTGAACACTGAAGCTTTCTTT. This sequence encodes CASSLQLNTEAFF.

This rearrangement joins TRBV6-5 to TRBJ1-5, with D uncertain. V lost 6 bases, J lost 5 bases, and 8 bases lay in between. Germline loops: CDR1 MNHEY, CDR2 SVGAGI. The CDR3 is made up of 12 amino acids. CDR3 bases: TGTGCCAGCAGCTCCGGGGATCAGCCCCAGCATTTT. Encoded protein: CASSSGDQPQHF.

This clone was counted a single time. This sequence joins TRBV7-2 and TRBJ2-3; TRBD2 agrees at 13 bases. The CDR3 sequence is 18 residues long. Looked up from germline, CDR1 is SGHTA and CDR2 is FQGNSA. The V gene end was trimmed by 1 base and the J gene end by 5 bases; junction bases not matched to a gene: 9. CDR3 sequence: CASSLGALAGGQEDTQYF. In DNA form, the CDR3 reads TGTGCCAGCAGCTTAGGGGCACTAGCGGGGGGGCAGGAAGATACGCAGTATTTT.

The genes are TRBV2 and TRBJ1-3, with 7 bases fitting TRBD1. Looked up from germline, CDR1 is SNHLY and CDR2 is FYNNEI. The length of the CDR3 is 15 residues. The trim removed 6 bases at V and 4 bases at J, leaving 9 bases unmatched. The CDR3 region has the DNA TGTGCCAGCAGAGAGGGGACAGCAAGGGGAAACACCATATATTTT. Translated, it gives CASREGTARGNTIYF.

The chain recombines TRBV27 with TRBJ1-2; 11 bases are a match to TRBD1. Germline loops: CDR1 MNHEY, CDR2 SMNVEV (reference sequence). With V trimmed by 5 bases and J by 4 bases, 9 bases remained unmatched. This CDR3 is 16 amino acids long. CDR3 protein: CASSPSGTGGFYGYTF. In DNA, the CDR3 is TGTGCCAGCAGTCCTTCCGGGACAGGGGGGTTCTATGGCTACACCTTC.

The V call is TRBV7-3, the J call TRBJ1-1; unclear D gene. Germline CDR1 SGHTA, CDR2 FQGTGA. Trimming cost V 2 bases and J 1 base, with 5 bases left between them. The length of the CDR3 is 13 residues. As DNA, the CDR3 is TGTGCCAGCAGCTTATTTGAGAACACTGAAGCTTTCTTT. Encoded protein: CASSLFENTEAFF.

Of note for this clone: A junction end diverges from the germline sequence, so it may reflect a read error. The chain combines TRBV7-7 with TRBJ2-1; TRBD1 matches at 10 bases. Germline V gene sequence: CDR1 SSHAT, CDR2 FNYEAQ (reference sequence). The CDR3 covers 18 residues. The CDR3 DNA sequence: TGTGCTAGCAGCTTAGGCGGGTTGGGACAGGGGATTTACAATGAGCAGTTCTTC. It translates to CASSLGGLGQGIYNEQFF.

The gene calls are TRBV6-1 and TRBJ1-6; possible D gene TRBD1, 6 bases. The CDR3 runs to 15 residues. The germline CDR1 and CDR2 sequences are MNHNS and SASEGT. The V end lost 4 bases, the J end lost 7 bases, and 14 bases lay between the germline ends. CDR3: CASSVGGSGNSPLHF. The CDR3 nucleotides are TGTGCCAGCAGTGTGGGGGGCTCCGGGAATTCACCCCTCCACTTT.

The CDR3 reads CASSLKPGVGETQYF. The DNA for the CDR3 is TGTGCCAGCAGCTTAAAACCGGGGGTCGGGGAGACCCAGTACTTC. V gene TRBV7-9 combines with J gene TRBJ2-5; weak D call: TRBD2 (6 bases). Germline CDR1 reads SEHNR; CDR2 reads FQNEAQ (reference sequence). V was trimmed by 2 bases and J by 5 bases, leaving 15 bases between them. There are 15 residues in the CDR3.

In its sample, this clone was seen once. The rearrangement joins TRBV5-6 to TRBJ1-1, with 7 bases matching TRBD1. The trim removed 4 bases at V and 12 bases at J, leaving 12 bases unmatched. The length of the CDR3 is 13 residues. From germline, CDR1 is SGHDT and CDR2 YYEEEE. The CDR3 is CASSPDQTGKTFF. CDR3 DNA sequence: TGTGCCAGCAGCCCGGACCAGACAGGGAAGACTTTCTTT.

The chain links TRBV9 to TRBJ2-1; D might be TRBD2 (6 bases). Germline values: CDR1 SGDLS, CDR2 YYNGEE. Trimming cost V 0 bases and J 4 bases, with 14 bases left between them. CDR3 size: 16 residues. The DNA for the CDR3 is TGTGCCAGCAGCGTAGCGGGGATGGGGGGTTACAATGAGCAGTTCTTC. Translation: CASSVAGMGGYNEQFF.

The J gene is TRBJ2-5, the V gene TRBV6-6; D is possibly TRBD2 (6 bases). Germline CDR1 and CDR2: MNHNY and SVGAGI (reference sequence). The CDR3 loop spans 16 amino acids. Trimming pared 4 bases from V and 4 bases from J, leaving 19 bases between. CDR3 in DNA: TGTGCCAGCAGTTCGACCGGGACTCCTGTGGGAGAGACCCAGTACTTC. Protein sequence: CASSSTGTPVGETQYF.

This clone was seen just once. This chain connects TRBV19 to TRBJ1-1; D ambiguous. Germline V gene lookup returns CDR1 LNHDA and CDR2 SQIVND (reference sequence). The CDR3 runs 15 residues. Trimming pared 5 bases from V and 1 base from J, leaving 14 bases between. The CDR3 nucleotides are TGTGCCAGTAGTCCCTCCGGACTCTCGAACACTGAAGCTTTCTTT. Its translation: CASSPSGLSNTEAFF.

The genes are TRBV6-1 and TRBJ1-2, with a possible D match to TRBD1 (5 bases). The CDR3 is 13 residues long. The V gene's germline CDR1 is MNHNS and CDR2 SASEGT. Trimming took off 3 bases at V and 3 bases at J, with 8 bases between the two ends. The CDR3 coding sequence is TGTGCCAGCAGTGAGGGGCAGTACTATGGCTACACCTTC. Encoded protein: CASSEGQYYGYTF.

This chain connects TRBV6-6 to TRBJ1-1; 7 bases line up with TRBD1. This CDR3 is 15 amino acids long. Germline V CDR1 and CDR2: MNHNY, SVGAGI (reference sequence). The J segment lost 4 bases and the V segment lost 2 bases, leaving 7 bases of the junction unmatched. CDR3 sequence: CASSYNRGRGTEAFF. CDR3 nucleotide sequence: TGTGCCAGCAGTTACAACAGGGGCCGTGGCACTGAAGCTTTCTTT.

This clone came up once. V and J are TRBV11-3 and TRBJ2-3; D gene ambiguous. The length of the CDR3 is 18 residues. CDR1 is SGHNT and CDR2 is YENEEA in the germline V gene. V lost 6 bases and J lost 0, with 22 bases in between. CDR3 bases: TGTGCCAGCAGGCTCCCGATTTGGGCACCAGCTAGCACAGATACGCAGTATTTT. It encodes CASRLPIWAPASTDTQYF. Using reference TRBV11-3 and TRBJ2-3 for the parts outside the CDR3, the full variable domain is EAGVVQSPRYKIIEKKQPVAFWCNPISGHNTLYWYLQNLGQGPELLIRYENEEAVDDSQLPKDRFSAERLKGVDSTLKIQPAELGDSAVYLCASRLPIWAPASTDTQYFGPGTRLTVL.

This chain joins TRBV12-5 and TRBJ1-5; 8 bases align to TRBD1. V was clipped by 8 bases and J by 3 bases; unmatched bases: 3. The germline gives CDR1 LGHNT, CDR2 FRNRAP. The CDR3 contains 13 residues. The CDR3 protein is CASTGQANQPQHF. The CDR3 DNA follows: TGTGCTAGTACGGGACAGGCCAATCAGCCCCAGCATTTT.